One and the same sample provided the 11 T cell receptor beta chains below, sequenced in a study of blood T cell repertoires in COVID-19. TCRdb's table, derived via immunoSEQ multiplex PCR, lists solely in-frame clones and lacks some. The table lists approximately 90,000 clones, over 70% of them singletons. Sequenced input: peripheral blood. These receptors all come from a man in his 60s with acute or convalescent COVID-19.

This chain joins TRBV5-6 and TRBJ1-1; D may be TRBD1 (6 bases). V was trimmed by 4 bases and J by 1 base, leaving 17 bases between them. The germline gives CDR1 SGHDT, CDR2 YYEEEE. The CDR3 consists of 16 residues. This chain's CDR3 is CASSGTGSYGNTEAFF. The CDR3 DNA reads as TGTGCCAGCAGCGGTACAGGGTCTTATGGGAACACTGAAGCTTTCTTT.

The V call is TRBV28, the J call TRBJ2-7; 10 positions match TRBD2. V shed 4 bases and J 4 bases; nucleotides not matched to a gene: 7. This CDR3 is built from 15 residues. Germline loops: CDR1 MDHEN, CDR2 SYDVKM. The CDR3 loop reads CASSSELAGWYEQYF. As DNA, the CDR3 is TGTGCCAGCAGTTCGGAACTAGCGGGGTGGTACGAGCAGTACTTC.

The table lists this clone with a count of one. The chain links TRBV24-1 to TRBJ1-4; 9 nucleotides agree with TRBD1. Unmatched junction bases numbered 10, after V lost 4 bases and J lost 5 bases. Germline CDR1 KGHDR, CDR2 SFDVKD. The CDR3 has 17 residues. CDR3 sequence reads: CATSDAGQGDLNEKLFF. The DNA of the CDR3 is TGTGCCACCAGTGACGCGGGACAGGGCGATCTAAATGAAAAACTGTTTTTT.

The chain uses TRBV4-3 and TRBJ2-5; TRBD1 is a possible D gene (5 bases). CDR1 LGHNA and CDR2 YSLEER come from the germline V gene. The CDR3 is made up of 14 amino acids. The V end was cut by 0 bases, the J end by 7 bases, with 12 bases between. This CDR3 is CASSQENAGMTQYF. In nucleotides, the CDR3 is TGCGCCAGCAGCCAAGAGAACGCAGGGATGACCCAGTACTTC.

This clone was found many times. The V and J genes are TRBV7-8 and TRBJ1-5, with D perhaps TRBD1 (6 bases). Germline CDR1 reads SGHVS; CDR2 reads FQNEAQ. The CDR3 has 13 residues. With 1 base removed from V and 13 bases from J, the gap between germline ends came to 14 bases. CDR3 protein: CASSLDRDIGQHF. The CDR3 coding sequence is TGTGCCAGCAGCTTAGACAGGGATATAGGACAGCATTTT.

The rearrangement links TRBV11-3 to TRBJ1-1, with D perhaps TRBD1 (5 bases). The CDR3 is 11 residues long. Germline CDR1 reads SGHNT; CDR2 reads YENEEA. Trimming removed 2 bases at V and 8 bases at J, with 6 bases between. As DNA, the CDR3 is TGTGCCAGCAGCTTACGGGGGGAAGCTTTCTTT. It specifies CASSLRGEAFF. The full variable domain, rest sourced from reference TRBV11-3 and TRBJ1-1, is EAGVVQSPRYKIIEKKQPVAFWCNPISGHNTLYWYLQNLGQGPELLIRYENEEAVDDSQLPKDRFSAERLKGVDSTLKIQPAELGDSAVYLCASSLRGEAFFGQGTRLTVV.

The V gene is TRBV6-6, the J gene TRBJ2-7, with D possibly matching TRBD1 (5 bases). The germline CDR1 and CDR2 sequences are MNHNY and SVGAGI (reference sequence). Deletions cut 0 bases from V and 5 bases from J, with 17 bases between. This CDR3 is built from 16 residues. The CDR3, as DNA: TGTGCCAGCAGTTACTCGCAGGGCCCCGATAGGGACGAGCAGTACTTC. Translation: CASSYSQGPDRDEQYF.

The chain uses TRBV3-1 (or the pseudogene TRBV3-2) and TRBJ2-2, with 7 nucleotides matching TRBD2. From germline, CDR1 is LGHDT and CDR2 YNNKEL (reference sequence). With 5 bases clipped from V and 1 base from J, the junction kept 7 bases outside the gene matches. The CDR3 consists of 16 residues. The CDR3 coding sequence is TGTGCCAGCAGCGAAAAGTCGGGGGGGAACACCGGGGAGCTGTTTTTT. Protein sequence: CASSEKSGGNTGELFF.

CDR3 loop: CASSPGQGVNFGEAFF. Written as DNA, the CDR3 is TGTGCCAGCTCACCCGGACAGGGAGTGAATTTTGGTGAAGCTTTCTTT. V usage is TRBV18 and J usage is TRBJ1-1; TRBD1 agrees at 8 bases. The CDR3 is 16 amino acids. V dropped 3 bases and J dropped 7; count of bases not matched to a gene: 13. Germline V gives CDR1 KGHSH, CDR2 LQKENI.

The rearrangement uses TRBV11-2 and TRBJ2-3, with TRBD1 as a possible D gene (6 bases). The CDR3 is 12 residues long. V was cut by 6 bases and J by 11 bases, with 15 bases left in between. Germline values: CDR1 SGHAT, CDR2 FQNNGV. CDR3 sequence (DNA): TGTGCCAGCAGACTGGGACCACAGGGGCAGTATTTT. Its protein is CASRLGPQGQYF. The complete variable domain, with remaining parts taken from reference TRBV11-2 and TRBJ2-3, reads EAGVAQSPRYKIIEKRQSVAFWCNPISGHATLYWYQQILGQGPKLLIQFQNNGVVDDSQLPKDRFSAERLKGVDSTLKIQPAKLEDSAVYLCASRLGPQGQYFGPGTRLTVL.

CDR3 in amino acids: CASSPGTGGQETQYF. The DNA of the CDR3 is TGTGCCAGCAGTCCTGGGACAGGGGGGCAAGAGACCCAGTACTTC. This chain links TRBV28 with TRBJ2-5; 11 positions match TRBD1. Trimming removed 5 bases from V and 2 bases from J; junction bases left unmatched: 4. The CDR3 loop spans 15 amino acids. Germline-derived CDR1 and CDR2 are MDHEN and SYDVKM. The entire variable domain, with the rest obtained from reference TRBV28 and TRBJ2-5, is as follows: DVKVTQSSRYLVKRTGEKVFLECVQDMDHENMFWYRQDPGLGLRLIYFSYDVKMKEKGDIPEGYSVSREKKERFSLILESASTNQTSMYLCASSPGTGGQETQYFGPGTRLLVL.